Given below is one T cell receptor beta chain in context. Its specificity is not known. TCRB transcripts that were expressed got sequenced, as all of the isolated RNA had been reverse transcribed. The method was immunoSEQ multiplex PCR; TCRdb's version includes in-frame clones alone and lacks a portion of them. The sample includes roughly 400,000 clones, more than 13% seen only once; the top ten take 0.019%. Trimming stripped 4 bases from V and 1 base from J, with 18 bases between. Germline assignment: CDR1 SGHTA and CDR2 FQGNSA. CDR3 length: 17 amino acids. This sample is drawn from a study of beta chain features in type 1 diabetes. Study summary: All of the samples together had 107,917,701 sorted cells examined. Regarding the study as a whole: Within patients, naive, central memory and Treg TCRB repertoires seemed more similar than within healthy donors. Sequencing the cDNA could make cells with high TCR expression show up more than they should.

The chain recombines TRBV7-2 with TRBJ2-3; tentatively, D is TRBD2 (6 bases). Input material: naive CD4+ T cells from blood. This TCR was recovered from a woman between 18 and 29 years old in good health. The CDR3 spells CASSSKRASVRTDTQYF. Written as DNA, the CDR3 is TGTGCCAGCAGCTCCAAACGGGCTAGCGTACGCACAGATACGCAGTATTTT.